This TCR beta chain was obtained from a study of blood T cell repertoires in COVID-19. Study-level information: Spain, Italy and the United States supplied samples that represented acute and convalescent COVID-19. From T cells, B-cell-depleted T cells, or PBMCs came the material, which was cDNA or gDNA.

Under the authors' procedure: Reference gene primer amplification gave estimated nucleated cell counts. Sequencing used immunoSEQ multiplex PCR; TCRdb keeps in-frame clones, though not all of them. V and J calls and clone size come straight from that table; D and trimming were deduced from the DNA. The data hold roughly 150,000 clones, with about 80% observed a single time. The V and J ends lost 1 base and 7 bases, in that order; junction bases with no gene match: 6. The V gene's germline CDR1 is SGHKS and CDR2 YYEKEE (reference sequence). The CDR3 has 16 amino acids. The chain joins TRBV5-5 to TRBJ2-1, with 12 bases aligning to TRBD2. Sequencing used peripheral blood. The source of this sequence is a human donor in a cohort sampled during active COVID-19. CDR3 DNA sequence: TGTGCCAGCAGCTTGAGACTAGCGGGGGTATTTAATGAGCAGTTCTTC. It is translated as CASSLRLAGVFNEQFF.